The sequence of this T cell receptor (beta chain) was determined in a study of CD8 T cells in ankylosing spondylitis. Study observations and caveats: With a CD8+ phenotype, disease-linked clones were relatively rare in peripheral blood. About eight highly homologous variants made up a TCR beta motif that seemed to typify ankylosing spondylitis blood. Earlier studies detected some motif variants in reactive arthritis synovial fluid and blood. In ankylosing spondylitis patients, matched synovial fluid reportedly showed significant enrichment of disease-linked clones.

This clonotype was counted between two and nine times. Its antigen is currently unknown. Molecular-barcoded quantitative 5'-RACE produced these TCR beta libraries. MiXCR was run by TCRdb on the 5' RACE reads, yielding one entry per CDR3 protein. The sample has 670,000 or so distinct CDR3 sequences; roughly 19% are singletons. Germline CDR1 and CDR2: SGHTA and FQGNSA. After removal of 4 bases from V and 1 base from J, the junction contained 2 bases not matched to a gene. The CDR3 has 14 residues. V is TRBV7-2 and J is TRBJ2-5; TRBD2 matches 8 bases. The source material was blood, either unsorted or a sorted T cell fraction (not recorded which). The sequence derives from a male donor with ankylosing spondylitis. The CDR3 spells CASSWTSSQETQYF. The CDR3 nucleotides are TGTGCCAGCAGCTGGACTAGCAGCCAAGAGACCCAGTACTTC.